Detailed here is one TCR beta chain. Generated by immunoSEQ multiplex PCR, the TCRdb table keeps only in-frame clones and is missing some. The profile shows approximately 230,000 clones, 85% to 95% of them singletons. The CDR3 extends over 16 amino acids. The junction had 8 bases not matched to a gene; V was cut back by 0 bases and J by 9 bases. The germline V gene encodes CDR1 SGDLS and CDR2 YYNGEE. The sample is drawn from a study of blood T cell repertoires in COVID-19. Study overall: Whether acute or convalescent, the COVID-19 samples came from the United States, Italy and Spain.

The TCR was taken from a woman aged 18-29 years who had recovered from COVID-19. The sample was PBMCs or T cells enriched from blood (not recorded which). The chain recombines TRBV9 with TRBJ2-1; 11 bases are shared with TRBD1. The CDR3 DNA follows: TGTGCCAGCAGCGTAGAAGTGGACAGGGGGCAAAGTGAGCAGTTCTTC. Translation gives CASSVEVDRGQSEQFF.